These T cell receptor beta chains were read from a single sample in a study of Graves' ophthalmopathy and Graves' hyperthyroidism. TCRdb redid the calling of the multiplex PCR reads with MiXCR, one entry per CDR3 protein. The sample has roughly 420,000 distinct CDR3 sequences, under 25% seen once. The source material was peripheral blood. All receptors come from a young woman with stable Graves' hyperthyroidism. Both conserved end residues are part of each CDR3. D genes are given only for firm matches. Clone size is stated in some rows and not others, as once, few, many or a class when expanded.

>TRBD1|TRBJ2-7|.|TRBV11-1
CASSSIVRSRDRVTYEQYF
TGTGCCAGCAGCTCCATAGTGAGATCCCGGGACAGGGTGACCTACGAGCAGTACTTC
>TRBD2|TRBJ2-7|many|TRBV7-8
CASSVRTSGRDRCLTSYEQYF
TGTGCCAGCAGCGTAAGGACTAGCGGGAGGGATCGTTGCCTCACCTCCTACGAGCAGTACTTC
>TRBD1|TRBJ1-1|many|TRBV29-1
CSVWTGSNTEAFF
TGCAGCGTTTGGACAGGGTCGAACACTGAAGCTTTCTTT
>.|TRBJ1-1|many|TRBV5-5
CASSSIRGGSTEAFF
TGTGCCAGCAGCTCAATAAGAGGGGGGTCGACTGAAGCTTTCTTT
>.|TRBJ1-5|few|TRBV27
CASSLQLSQPQHF
TGTGCCAGCAGTTTACAATTATCTCAGCCCCAGCATTTT
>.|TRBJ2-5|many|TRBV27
CASSSFGPQETQYF
TGTGCCAGCAGTTCTTTTGGCCCGCAAGAGACCCAGTACTTC
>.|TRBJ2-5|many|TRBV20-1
CSARDMGLEETQYF
TGCAGTGCTAGAGATATGGGGCTGGAAGAGACCCAGTACTTC
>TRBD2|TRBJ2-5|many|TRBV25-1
CASSENLAGPQETQYF
TGTGCCAGCAGTGAGAACCTAGCGGGTCCCCAAGAGACCCAGTACTTC
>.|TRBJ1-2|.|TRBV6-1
CASMDSFYYGYTF
TGTGCCAGCATGGATTCGTTCTACTATGGCTACACCTTC
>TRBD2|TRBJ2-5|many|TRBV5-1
CASRLAGGQETQYF
TGCGCCAGTCGACTAGCGGGAGGACAAGAGACCCAGTACTTC
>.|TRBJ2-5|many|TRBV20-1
CSARGGNLQETQYF
TGCAGTGCTAGAGGCGGGAACCTACAAGAGACCCAGTACTTC
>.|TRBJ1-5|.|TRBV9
CAGSVEGGQPQHF
TGTGCCGGCAGCGTAGAAGGGGGGCAGCCCCAGCATTTT
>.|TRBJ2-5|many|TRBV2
CASSVRQGEKTQYF
TGTGCCAGCAGTGTTCGGCAGGGCGAGAAGACCCAGTACTTC
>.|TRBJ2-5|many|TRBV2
CASSGTYQETQYF
TGTGCCAGCAGTGGGACCTACCAAGAGACCCAGTACTTC
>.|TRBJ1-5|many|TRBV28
CASSLVAPMNSNQPQHF
TGTGCCAGCAGTTTAGTGGCCCCCATGAATAGCAATCAGCCCCAGCATTTT
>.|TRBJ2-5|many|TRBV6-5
CASSWTLQTYQETQYF
TGTGCCAGCAGTTGGACCCTCCAGACATACCAAGAGACCCAGTACTTC
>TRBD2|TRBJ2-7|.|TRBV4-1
CASSHPGTSGRPTYEQYF
TGCGCCAGCAGCCATCCCGGGACTAGCGGGAGGCCAACCTACGAGCAGTACTTC
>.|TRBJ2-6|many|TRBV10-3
CAISASAGYSGANVLTF
TGTGCCATCAGTGCATCGGCGGGGTACTCTGGGGCCAACGTCCTGACTTTC
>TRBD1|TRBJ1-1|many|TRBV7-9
CASSLGQGKAFF
TGTGCCAGCAGCTTAGGACAGGGGAAAGCTTTCTTT
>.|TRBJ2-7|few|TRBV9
CASSQGPRSSYEQYF
TGTGCCAGCAGCCAGGGACCTAGGAGCTCCTACGAGCAGTACTTC
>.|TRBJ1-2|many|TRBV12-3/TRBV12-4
CASSFGERRDGYTF
TGTGCCAGCAGTTTTGGCGAAAGGAGGGATGGCTACACCTTC